The clone carrying this T cell receptor beta chain showed up just once. The antigen remains undetermined. The CDR3 runs to 15 residues. With V trimmed by 4 bases and J by 4 bases, 7 bases remained unmatched. Germline V gene sequence: CDR1 SGDLS, CDR2 YYNGEE. The table came from immunoSEQ multiplex PCR; TCRdb's copy has only in-frame clones and leaves some out. Of about 89,000 clones in the sample, just under 95% are singletons; the top ten hold around 0.3%. Autoimmune disease history or systemic immunosuppression meant exclusion. The data originate from a study of OX40 agonist ivuxolimab in advanced cancers. Study in general: Age averaged around 58 years (range roughly 20 to 90), and 80% to 90% were male. Study-wide findings and caveats: At 0.1 to 3.0 mg/kg and by week 6, CD4+ and CD8+ T cells in the blood had expanded clonally. Relatively little clonal expansion, among the lowest observed, appeared in partial responders at 0.1-3.0 mg/kg.

The material sequenced was CD4+ or CD8+ T cells sorted from blood, taken in a trial of the OX40 agonist ivuxolimab. The chain combines TRBV9 with TRBJ2-3; 9 positions agree with TRBD1. The TCR comes from an adult with an advanced solid tumor such as melanoma, head and neck, liver or kidney cancer. CDR3 in DNA: TGTGCCAGCAGCTCCGGACAGGGGTCCCCAGATACGCAGTATTTT. It yields the protein CASSSGQGSPDTQYF.